The 32 T cell receptor beta chains in this list originate from one sample, sequenced in a study of blood T cell repertoires in COVID-19. Sequenced by immunoSEQ multiplex PCR; TCRdb stores in-frame clones only, minus some. The sample comprises about 200,000 clones, 92% of which are singletons, and around 0.84% rests with the top ten. The specimen sequenced was peripheral blood. The receptors were sampled from a man in his 60s with COVID-19, enrolled during active disease.

CDR3 sequence reads: CASSLAYRSSYEQYF. The CDR3, as DNA: TGTGCCAGCAGCTTAGCATACAGAAGCTCCTACGAGCAGTACTTC. The chain employs TRBV7-8 and TRBJ2-7; D unresolved. The germline V gene has CDR1 SGHVS and CDR2 FQNEAQ. The CDR3 contains 15 residues. Trimming took 0 bases from V and 0 from J, leaving 9 bases between them.

The V call is TRBV6-2 or TRBV6-3, the J call TRBJ2-7, with 9 bases that match TRBD2. J was trimmed by 5 bases and V by 0 bases; bases with no gene match: 5. This CDR3 spans 15 amino acids. The V gene's germline CDR1 is MNHEY and CDR2 SVGEGT. The CDR3 reads CASSYSGGRVDEQYF. The CDR3 nucleotides are TGTGCCAGCAGTTACTCTGGCGGGAGGGTCGACGAGCAGTACTTC.

This chain links TRBV6-4 with TRBJ1-2; D is perhaps TRBD1 (6 bases). The CDR3 contains 14 residues. V shed 3 bases and J shed 5 bases, with 13 bases lying between them. Germline-derived CDR1 and CDR2 are MRHNA and SNTAGT. The chain's CDR3 is CASSEQGWGYGYTF. For the CDR3, the DNA is TGTGCCAGCAGTGAACAGGGTTGGGGGTATGGCTACACCTTC.

This sequence joins TRBV2 and TRBJ1-5; 7 bases are shared with TRBD1. The V and J ends lost 10 bases and 0 bases, in that order; junction bases with no gene match: 6. There are 14 residues in the CDR3. Germline V lookup: CDR1 SNHLY, CDR2 FYNNEI. This CDR3 reads CATAGTASNQPQHF. As DNA, the CDR3 is TGTGCCACCGCTGGGACAGCTAGCAATCAGCCCCAGCATTTT. Full variable domain (missing parts from reference TRBV2 and TRBJ1-5): EPEVTQTPSHQVTQMGQEVILRCVPISNHLYFYWYRQILGQKVEFLVSFYNNEISEKSEIFDDQFSVERPDGSNFTLKIRSTKLEDSAMYFCATAGTASNQPQHFGDGTRLSIL.

This chain joins TRBV30 and TRBJ1-1; possibly TRBD1 for D (6 bases). CDR3 size: 16 residues. The germline V gene has CDR1 GTSNPN and CDR2 SVGIG (reference sequence). Deletions cut 1 base from V and 0 bases from J, with 15 bases between. In DNA form, the CDR3 reads TGTGCCTGGAGTGGAACACAGGGCTTGGTGAACACTGAAGCTTTCTTT. This gives the protein CAWSGTQGLVNTEAFF.

The rearrangement uses TRBV28 and TRBJ2-7, with TRBD1 matching 7 bases. V was pared by 2 bases and J by 2 bases, with 9 bases of the junction left unmatched. Germline-derived CDR1 and CDR2 are MDHEN and SYDVKM. The length of the CDR3 is 16 residues. The CDR3 loop is CASSLRSLQGAYEQYF. CDR3 nucleotides: TGTGCCAGCAGTTTAAGATCCCTTCAGGGGGCCTACGAGCAGTACTTC.

This chain links TRBV14 with TRBJ1-6; weak D call: TRBD1 (6 bases). CDR3 length equals 17 residues. Germline-derived CDR1 and CDR2 are SGHDN and FVKESK. The V end was cut by 1 base, the J end by 7 bases, with 17 bases between. CDR3 sequence: CASSQVVAGARNSPLHF. CDR3 in DNA: TGTGCCAGCAGCCAAGTCGTGGCAGGGGCAAGGAATTCACCCCTCCACTTT.

This clone has more than one count but fewer than ten. V gene TRBV6-5 combines with J gene TRBJ1-6; 7 nucleotides align to TRBD1. V dropped 6 bases and J dropped 10; count of bases not matched to a gene: 9. CDR1 MNHEY and CDR2 SVGAGI come from the germline V gene. The CDR3 has 14 residues. In nucleotides, the CDR3 is TGTGCCAGCAGGCCCAGACAGGGTTTCTCACCCCTCCACTTT. It codes for CASRPRQGFSPLHF.

This rearrangement joins TRBV5-1 to TRBJ2-2; 8 bases align to TRBD1. The CDR3 is made up of 16 amino acids. Germline CDR1 and CDR2: SGHRS and YFSETQ. With V trimmed by 0 bases and J by 5 bases, 6 bases remained unmatched. The CDR3 region is CASSLEWTGPTGELFF. The CDR3 region has the DNA TGCGCCAGCAGCTTGGAATGGACAGGGCCTACCGGGGAGCTGTTTTTT. The whole variable domain, filled in from reference TRBV5-1 and TRBJ2-2, reads KAGVTQTPRYLIKTRGQQVTLSCSPISGHRSVSWYQQTPGQGLQFLFEYFSETQRNKGNFPGRFSGRQFSNSRSEMNVSTLELGDSALYLCASSLEWTGPTGELFFGEGSRLTVL.

The chain uses TRBV29-1 and TRBJ2-7; TRBD1 aligns across 8 bases. CDR3 size: 12 residues. The germline gives CDR1 SQVTM, CDR2 ANQGSEA. The V segment lost 5 bases and the J segment 3 bases; nucleotides outside the gene matches: 3. The CDR3 DNA is TGCAGCGTTCGACAGGGGTTCTACGAGCAGTACTTC. It codes for CSVRQGFYEQYF.

The J gene is TRBJ2-5, the V gene TRBV19; D is uncertain. This CDR3 region has 12 residues. Trimming took 6 bases from V and 1 from J, leaving 6 bases between them. CDR1 and CDR2 (germline): LNHDA, SQIVND (reference sequence). DNA for the CDR3: TGTGCCAGTAGCTGGAGCCAAGAGACCCAGTACTTC. Amino acid sequence: CASSWSQETQYF. Full variable domain (remainder filled in from reference TRBV19 and TRBJ2-5): DGGITQSPKYLFRKEGQNVTLSCEQNLNHDAMYWYRQDPGQGLRLIYYSQIVNDFQKGDIAEGYSVSREKKESFPLTVTSAQKNPTAFYLCASSWSQETQYFGPGTRLLVL.

The chain combines TRBV6-1 with TRBJ1-1; 7 positions agree with TRBD1. Germline V gives CDR1 MNHNS, CDR2 SASEGT. This CDR3 is built from 14 residues. Losses at the gene ends were 8 bases for V and 0 bases for J; bases not matched to a gene: 6. The CDR3 sequence is CASGRDRMNTEAFF. The CDR3 DNA sequence: TGTGCCAGCGGTCGGGACAGAATGAACACTGAAGCTTTCTTT.

This clone was counted once. The chain links TRBV27 to TRBJ1-2, with 11 bases matching TRBD1. Trimming took 5 bases from V and 2 from J; bases not matched to a gene: 4. Germline V gene data show CDR1 as MNHEY and CDR2 as SMNVEV (reference sequence). The CDR3 contains 15 residues. DNA for the CDR3: TGTGCCAGCAGTCCTGGACAGGGGGCGAACTATGGCTACACCTTC. Translated: CASSPGQGANYGYTF.

This clone was seen only once. The genes are TRBV12-3 or TRBV12-4 and TRBJ2-1; D is unresolved. V lost 3 bases and J 16 bases, leaving 16 bases between the germline ends. The CDR3 sequence is 12 residues long. CDR3 in DNA: TGTGCCAGCAGTTTGAACGGCAGGAACGGTTTCTTC. Encoded protein: CASSLNGRNGFF.

The chain couples TRBV28 to TRBJ1-2; perhaps TRBD1 as D (6 bases). The germline V and J ends were trimmed by 6 bases and 8 bases, with 19 bases remaining between them. This CDR3 is 14 amino acids long. Germline V CDR1 and CDR2: MDHEN, SYDVKM. The CDR3 DNA reads TGTGCCAGCAGCCCCCCGACAGGCCCGGAAGGCTACACCTTC. Translation gives CASSPPTGPEGYTF.

The gene calls are TRBV30 and TRBJ2-7; 8 bases are shared with TRBD1. The germline gives CDR1 GTSNPN, CDR2 SVGIG (reference sequence). The length of the CDR3 is 12 residues. V lost 5 bases to trimming and J lost 3 bases; unmatched junction nucleotides: 3. CDR3 DNA sequence: TGTGCCTGGGGCACAGGGGGCTACGAGCAGTACTTC. This sequence encodes CAWGTGGYEQYF.

V gene TRBV7-3 combines with J gene TRBJ1-1; D unresolved. Germline loops: CDR1 SGHTA, CDR2 FQGTGA. The V and J ends lost 5 bases and 1 base respectively, with 8 bases between them. The CDR3 is 13 amino acids. The CDR3 loop is CASSIPGNTEAFF. CDR3 nucleotides: TGTGCCAGCAGCATTCCAGGGAACACTGAAGCTTTCTTT.

This sequence joins TRBV19 and TRBJ1-5; D perhaps matches TRBD1 (5 bases). Trimming took off 2 bases at V and 3 bases at J, with 14 bases between the two ends. The CDR3 has 16 amino acids. CDR1 is LNHDA and CDR2 is SQIVND in the germline V gene (reference sequence). Here the CDR3 reads CASSIWTGTSNQPQHF. In nucleotides, the CDR3 is TGTGCCAGTAGTATATGGACCGGGACTTCCAATCAGCCCCAGCATTTT.

The rearrangement uses TRBV28 and TRBJ1-2; D is possibly TRBD1 (5 bases). Trimming stripped 3 bases from V and 3 bases from J, with 14 bases between. Germline CDR1 and CDR2: MDHEN and SYDVKM. The CDR3 contains 15 residues. The CDR3 coding sequence is TGTGCCAGCAGTTTGGCAGGGTATAAGGACTATGGCTACACCTTC. Protein sequence: CASSLAGYKDYGYTF.

The V and J genes are TRBV6-1 and TRBJ1-4; D call uncertain. In germline, CDR1 is MNHNS, CDR2 SASEGT. The CDR3 contains 12 residues. V shed 2 bases and J shed 8 bases, with 6 bases lying between them. This CDR3 is CASSEPREKLFF. Written as DNA, the CDR3 is TGTGCCAGCAGTGAACCGCGGGAAAAACTGTTTTTT.

J is TRBJ1-1 and V is TRBV3-1 (or the pseudogene TRBV3-2), with TRBD1 matching over 8 bases. The CDR3 loop spans 15 amino acids. Germline V gene sequence: CDR1 LGHDT, CDR2 YNNKEL (reference sequence). Germline trimming cut 0 bases from V and 4 bases from J; bases unmatched to any gene: 4. CDR3 residues: CASSQEATGGTEAFF. CDR3 DNA: TGTGCCAGCAGCCAAGAAGCAACAGGGGGCACTGAAGCTTTCTTT.

The rearrangement joins TRBV18 to TRBJ1-1; 7 nucleotides agree with TRBD1. The CDR3 is 16 amino acids. The J segment lost 2 bases and the V segment lost 3 bases, leaving 9 bases of the junction unmatched. From germline, CDR1 is KGHSH and CDR2 LQKENI. The CDR3 loop reads CASSPGRQGANTEAFF. The CDR3 region has the DNA TGTGCCAGCTCACCCGGGCGACAGGGAGCAAACACTGAAGCTTTCTTT.

This chain links TRBV9 with TRBJ1-2; a possible D gene is TRBD1 (5 bases). The germline V gene has CDR1 SGDLS and CDR2 YYNGEE. CDR3 length: 13 residues. Trimming took off 4 bases at V and 6 bases at J, with 13 bases between the two ends. CDR3 in amino acids: CASSSGGGDGYTF. The CDR3 DNA reads TGTGCCAGCAGCTCCGGGGGAGGGGATGGCTACACCTTC.

The chain couples TRBV27 to TRBJ2-7; 7 nucleotides match TRBD1. The V segment lost 6 bases and the J segment 2 bases; nucleotides outside the gene matches: 10. In germline, CDR1 is MNHEY, CDR2 SMNVEV (reference sequence). The CDR3 consists of 15 residues. The CDR3 sequence: CASRLRTGPTYEQYF. The CDR3 bases are TGTGCCAGCAGGCTAAGGACAGGTCCAACCTACGAGCAGTACTTC.

The chain has TRBV19 and TRBJ1-5; TRBD1 might be the D (5 bases). Trimming cost V 11 bases and J 5 bases, with 19 bases left between them. CDR1 and CDR2 from the germline V gene are LNHDA and SQIVND (reference sequence). The CDR3 runs 14 residues. The CDR3 reads CAGGEGARYQPQHF. The CDR3 region has the DNA TGTGCCGGGGGGGAGGGTGCTCGCTATCAGCCCCAGCATTTT. Together with reference TRBV19 and TRBJ1-5, the CDR3 gives the full variable domain: DGGITQSPKYLFRKEGQNVTLSCEQNLNHDAMYWYRQDPGQGLRLIYYSQIVNDFQKGDIAEGYSVSREKKESFPLTVTSAQKNPTAFYLCAGGEGARYQPQHFGDGTRLSIL.

The genes are TRBV7-2 and TRBJ2-2; D is unresolved. The germline V gene has CDR1 SGHTA and CDR2 FQGNSA. The length of the CDR3 is 14 residues. Between the trimmed V and J ends, which lost 2 bases and 1 base, there was a span of 5 bases. CDR3 protein: CASSLNRNTGELFF. The CDR3 DNA sequence: TGTGCCAGCAGCTTAAACAGGAACACCGGGGAGCTGTTTTTT.

V is TRBV30 and J is TRBJ2-5, with D unresolved. The CDR3 length is 18 residues. Germline loops: CDR1 GTSNPN, CDR2 SVGIG (reference sequence). V shed 2 bases and J shed 2 bases, with 24 bases lying between them. The CDR3 is CAWSPKFGMAGPQETQYF. CDR3 nucleotide sequence: TGTGCCTGGAGTCCGAAATTTGGTATGGCAGGTCCACAAGAGACCCAGTACTTC.

This clone was seen just once. The rearrangement links TRBV7-3 to TRBJ2-2, with a weak D call TRBD1 (5 bases). Germline CDR1 SGHTA, CDR2 FQGTGA. The CDR3 runs to 16 residues. V gave up 5 bases and J gave up 7 bases, with 20 bases separating them. The CDR3 DNA reads as TGTGCCAGCAGCCAGCCCTTGGGGCAGGGTAGCGGGGAGCTGTTTTTT. Residues: CASSQPLGQGSGELFF.

J is TRBJ2-3 and V is TRBV4-1; 8 nucleotides match TRBD1. Trimming at V came to 4 bases and at J to 5 bases, leaving 11 bases not matched to a gene. Germline V lookup: CDR1 MGHRA, CDR2 YSYEKL. The CDR3 spans 16 residues. The CDR3 loop reads CASSLLPDRAGDTQYF. CDR3 bases: TGCGCCAGCAGCCTATTGCCGGACAGGGCTGGAGATACGCAGTATTTT.

The rearrangement joins TRBV4-3 to TRBJ2-3; maybe TRBD2 (5 bases). The CDR3 spans 15 residues. Germline CDR1 and CDR2: LGHNA and YSLEER. V dropped 6 bases and J dropped 4 bases, with 17 bases sitting between them. The CDR3 here is CASSLTIASPDTQYF. The CDR3 nucleotides read TGCGCCAGCAGTCTGACTATTGCGAGTCCAGATACGCAGTATTTT.

V is TRBV7-9 and J is TRBJ1-4; TRBD1 matches at 7 bases. With 2 bases clipped from V and 2 bases from J, the junction kept 2 bases outside the gene matches. This CDR3 has 15 residues. Germline lookup yields CDR1 SEHNR and CDR2 FQNEAQ (reference sequence). CDR3 residues: CASSLHRGTNEKLFF. As DNA, the CDR3 is TGTGCCAGCAGCTTACACAGGGGCACTAATGAAAAACTGTTTTTT.

This clone was seen just once. The chain has TRBV6-1 and TRBJ2-7; D possibly corresponds to TRBD1 (6 bases). The CDR3 covers 16 residues. V was pared by 3 bases and J by 1 base, with 16 bases between. Looked up from germline, CDR1 is MNHNS and CDR2 is SASEGT. CDR3 region: CASSEVSRGGSYEQYF. For the CDR3, the DNA is TGTGCCAGCAGTGAGGTGAGCAGGGGCGGTTCCTACGAGCAGTACTTC.